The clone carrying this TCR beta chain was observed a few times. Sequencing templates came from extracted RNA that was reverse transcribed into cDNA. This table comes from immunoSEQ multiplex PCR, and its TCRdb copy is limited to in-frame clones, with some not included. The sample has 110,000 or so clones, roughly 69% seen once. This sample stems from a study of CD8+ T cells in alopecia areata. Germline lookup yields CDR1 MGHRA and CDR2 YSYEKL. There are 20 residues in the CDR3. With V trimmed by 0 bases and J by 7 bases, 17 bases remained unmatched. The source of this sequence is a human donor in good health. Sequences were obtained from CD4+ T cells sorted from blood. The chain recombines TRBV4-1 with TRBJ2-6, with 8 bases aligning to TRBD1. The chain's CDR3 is CASSQDEGQVDLSAANVLTF. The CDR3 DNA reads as TGCGCCAGCAGCCAAGATGAGGGACAGGTGGATTTATCTGCCGCCAACGTCCTGACTTTC.